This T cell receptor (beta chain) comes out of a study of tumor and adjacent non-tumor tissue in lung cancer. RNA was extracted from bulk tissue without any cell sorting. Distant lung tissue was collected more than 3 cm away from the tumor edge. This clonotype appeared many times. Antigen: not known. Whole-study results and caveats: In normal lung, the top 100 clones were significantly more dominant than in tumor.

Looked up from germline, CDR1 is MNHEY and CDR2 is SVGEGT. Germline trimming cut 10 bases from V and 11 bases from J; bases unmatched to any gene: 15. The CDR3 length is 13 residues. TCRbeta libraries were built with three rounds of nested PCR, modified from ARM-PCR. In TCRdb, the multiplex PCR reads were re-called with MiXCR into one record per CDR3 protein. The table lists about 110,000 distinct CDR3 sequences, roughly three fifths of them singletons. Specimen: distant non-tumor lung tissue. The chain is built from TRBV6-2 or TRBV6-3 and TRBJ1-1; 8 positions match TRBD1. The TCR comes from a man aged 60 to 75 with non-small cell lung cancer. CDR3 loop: CATSDRGLISAFF. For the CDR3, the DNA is TGTGCCACTTCTGACAGGGGATTGATTTCTGCTTTCTTT.